The clone carrying this T cell receptor beta chain was counted only a few times. No antigen is known for it. TCRdb re-called the 5' RACE reads through MiXCR, storing one row per CDR3 protein. The sample holds roughly 200,000 distinct CDR3 sequences; over 9% are singletons and the top ten take around 3.3%. This sample stems from a study of T-cell memory formation after mild COVID-19. Regarding the study as a whole: Among clones contracting day 15 to 85, CD4/CD8 was balanced, whereas later expanders leaned CD4+. Those CD4+ clones that contracted were mainly in CM and EM (CD8+ ones in EMRA). Cross-reactive memory appears to have joined, as suggested by some responding clones showing up in pre-infection memory.

V lost 4 bases and J lost 2; bases outside the gene matches: 10. CDR3 length equals 17 residues. Per the germline V gene, CDR1 is LGHDT and CDR2 is YNNKEL (reference sequence). Sequenced material: PBMCs or a T cell subset sorted from them (not recorded which). The chain carries TRBV3-1 and TRBJ2-5; 10 bases match TRBD2. The receptor comes from a man aged 18 to 30 who had mild COVID-19 (a few samples of this study predate the infection). Cell type and time point are not known. The CDR3 reads CASSPISSGGGQETQYF. CDR3 sequence (DNA): TGTGCCAGCAGCCCCATATCTAGCGGGGGAGGACAAGAGACCCAGTACTTC.